Presented here are 9 T cell receptor beta chains from one specimen sequenced in a study of T-cell reconstitution after alpha-beta-depleted transplantation in children. Researchers prepared the TCRbeta library using unique molecular identifiers, the study reports. In TCRdb, the PCR reads were re-called with MiXCR into one record per CDR3 protein. Here the sample spans around 500,000 distinct CDR3 sequences, 23% being singletons. The material sequenced was PBMCs, mostly from graft donor cells, taken 360 days after TCRalphabeta/CD19-depleted stem cell transplant. These receptors were obtained from a boy younger than two who had a stem cell transplant for acute myeloid leukemia, so the T cells may come from the graft donor.

In this sample, this clonotype turned up many times. This chain uses TRBV12-3 or TRBV12-4 with TRBJ2-7; 8 positions match TRBD2. The CDR3 loop spans 14 amino acids. V lost 5 bases and J lost 6; bases outside the gene matches: 9. CDR3 protein: CASSPPGTRSEQYF. CDR3 DNA sequence: TGTGCCAGCAGTCCACCCGGGACTAGAAGCGAGCAGTACTTC.

This clonotype has only a few counts. The V call is TRBV12-3 or TRBV12-4, the J call TRBJ1-5; D unresolved. V was shortened by 6 bases and J by 6 bases, with 15 bases between the two germline ends. This CDR3 is 14 amino acids long. Here the CDR3 DNA reads TGTGCCAGCAGCCTGGGTAGGGTTCTTCAGCCCCAGCATTTT. Encoded protein: CASSLGRVLQPQHF.

This clonotype was seen a few times. V usage is TRBV27 and J usage is TRBJ1-1; D may be TRBD1 (6 bases). Trimming left V 6 bases short and J 1 base short, with 15 bases between. The CDR3 has 15 amino acids. Germline-derived CDR1 and CDR2 are MNHEY and SMNVEV (reference sequence). The CDR3 region is CASSRGGWRNTEAFF. CDR3 coding DNA: TGTGCCAGCAGCCGAGGGGGGTGGAGGAACACTGAAGCTTTCTTT.

The rearrangement joins TRBV27 to TRBJ1-1; TRBD1 might be the D (5 bases). CDR3 size: 13 residues. Germline-derived CDR1 and CDR2 are MNHEY and SMNVEV (reference sequence). The germline V and J ends were trimmed by 3 bases and 6 bases, with 11 bases remaining between them. The CDR3 nucleotides are TGTGCCAGCAGTTTTCTGGGGGAATCTGAAGCTTTCTTT. Translating gives CASSFLGESEAFF.

This clonotype was seen more than once but under ten times. V is TRBV12-3 or TRBV12-4 and J is TRBJ2-7, with a possible D match to TRBD1 (6 bases). Trimming removed 3 bases at V and 2 bases at J, with 11 bases between. The CDR3 totals 14 residues. The CDR3 protein is CASSFQGKTYEQYF. For the CDR3, the DNA is TGTGCCAGCAGTTTCCAGGGGAAGACCTACGAGCAGTACTTC.

This rearrangement joins TRBV27 to TRBJ2-1, with a weak D call TRBD2 (7 bases). This CDR3 region has 17 residues. Germline V CDR1 and CDR2: MNHEY, SMNVEV (reference sequence). Trimming pared 9 bases from V and 7 bases from J, leaving 28 bases between. The CDR3 bases are TGTGCCAGTACCACTGCTCTCGTCCGGGGGGCAGGTAATGAGCAGTTCTTC. As protein: CASTTALVRGAGNEQFF.

J is TRBJ1-1 and V is TRBV20-1, with TRBD1 as a possible D gene (6 bases). The CDR3 sequence is 13 residues long. Germline values: CDR1 DFQATT, CDR2 SNEGSKA (reference sequence). V shed 4 bases and J shed 5 bases, with 14 bases lying between them. This CDR3 is CSANGGGATEAFF. DNA of the CDR3: TGCAGTGCTAATGGGGGGGGCGCGACTGAAGCTTTCTTT.

The chain recombines TRBV7-9 with TRBJ2-5; D might be TRBD2 (5 bases). Trimming took 0 bases from V and 6 from J, leaving 14 bases between them. CDR1 SEHNR and CDR2 FQNEAQ come from the germline V gene (reference sequence). CDR3 length equals 15 residues. CDR3 amino acids: CASSLAGVANKTQYF. As DNA, the CDR3 is TGTGCCAGCAGCTTAGCGGGAGTAGCCAACAAGACCCAGTACTTC.

The chain links TRBV7-9 to TRBJ2-5; D is unclear. CDR1 and CDR2 from the germline V gene are SEHNR and FQNEAQ (reference sequence). V lost 3 bases and J lost 5, with 10 bases in between. This CDR3 has 13 amino acids. The CDR3 DNA reads as TGTGCCAGCAGCTTGATGGACGTGGAGACCCAGTACTTC. Translating it yields CASSLMDVETQYF.